This T cell receptor (beta chain) was documented in a study of cytomegalovirus exposure and HLA in healthy donors. Study results and limitations: With later analysis, a missense DCLRE1C variant became linked to TCR beta V- and J-gene trimming. CMV antigen specificity was confirmed in vitro for a few CMV-associated chains. Relative to equally common others, HLA-associated TCR beta chains showed greater clonal expansion in a later analysis.

In the case of this clone: Its matching antigen is unknown.

The study ran its PCR with 60 Vbeta and 13 Jbeta primers. Data came from immunoSEQ multiplex PCR; TCRdb stores just in-frame clones and leaves some out. The sample table sets out about 53,000 clones. Germline V gives CDR1 SGHNT, CDR2 YENEEA. The V and J ends lost 4 bases and 0 bases respectively, with 10 bases between them. The CDR3 totals 14 residues. The sequenced material came from PBMCs. This chain links TRBV11-3 with TRBJ2-7; D is unclear. This receptor was identified in a woman aged 18-29 years in good health and CMV-seronegative. The CDR3 region is CASSSGFSSYEQYF. CDR3 coding DNA: TGTGCCAGCAGCTCCGGGTTTAGCTCCTACGAGCAGTACTTC.